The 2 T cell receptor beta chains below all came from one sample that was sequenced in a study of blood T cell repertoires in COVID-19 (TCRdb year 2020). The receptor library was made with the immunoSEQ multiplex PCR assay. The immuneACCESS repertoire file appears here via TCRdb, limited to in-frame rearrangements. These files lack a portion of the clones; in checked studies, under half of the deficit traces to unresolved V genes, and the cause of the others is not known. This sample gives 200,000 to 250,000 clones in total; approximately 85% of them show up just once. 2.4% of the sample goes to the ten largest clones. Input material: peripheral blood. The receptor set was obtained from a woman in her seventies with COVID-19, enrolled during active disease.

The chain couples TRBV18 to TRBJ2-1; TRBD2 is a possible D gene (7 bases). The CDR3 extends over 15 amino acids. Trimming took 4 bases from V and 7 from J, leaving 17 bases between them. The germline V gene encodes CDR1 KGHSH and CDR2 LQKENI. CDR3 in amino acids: CASSRFAGAGNEQFF. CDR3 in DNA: TGTGCCAGCTCACGATTTGCGGGGGCGGGTAATGAGCAGTTCTTC.

Written as DNA, the CDR3 is TGTGCCAGCAGGATCCAGGGGGGAGCCTACGAGCAGTACTTC. Translating it yields CASRIQGGAYEQYF. The chain has TRBV11-3 and TRBJ2-7, with a tentative D call TRBD1 (7 bases). The CDR3 spans 14 residues. Germline CDR1 is SGHNT and CDR2 is YENEEA. V was cut by 6 bases and J by 2 bases, with 14 bases left in between.